This T cell receptor (beta chain) originates from a study of shared clonotypes between healthy human individuals. Study information: Each donor had three CD4 naive, three CD4 memory, two CD8 naive and one CD8 memory plate. Study observations and caveats: Clonotypes shared by all four sorted-subset donors had higher generation probabilities than non-shared clonotypes.

The assay was immunoSEQ multiplex PCR, and TCRdb's table has in-frame clones only and misses some. The data hold 850,000 to 1,100,000 clones, with about 72% observed a single time. Concerning this clone itself: Its antigen is still unknown.

From CD4+ cells came CD45RA+ naive and CD45RA-negative memory subsets. There are 16 residues in the CDR3. Trimming stripped 5 bases from V and 1 base from J, with 15 bases between. Germline values: CDR1 SGHTA, CDR2 FQGNSA. The material sequenced was memory CD4+ T cells from PBMCs. Described subset: CD45RA-negative fraction. The V gene is TRBV7-2, the J gene TRBJ1-5; the D gene is possibly TRBD1 (6 bases). This receptor was obtained from a man aged 18 to 35 in good health. Some clones in this sample may be carry-over from other donors' samples. CDR3 bases: TGTGCCAGCAGCCCCACAGGGCCCCTCAGCAATCAGCCCCAGCATTTT. Protein sequence: CASSPTGPLSNQPQHF.